The clone carrying this T cell receptor (beta chain) was seen ten or more times. Germline V gene data show CDR1 as SEHNR and CDR2 as FQNEAQ (reference sequence). CDR3 length: 14 amino acids. Trimming shortened V by 8 bases and J by 2 bases, and 15 bases separated the two germline ends. This sample was included in a study of spatial heterogeneity in lung cancer. Using its own MiXCR run on the 5' RACE reads, TCRdb lists one record per CDR3 protein. Among fewer than 15,000 distinct CDR3 sequences listed, approximately 4% were seen once. The time point was: sample taken at primary tumor resection. This receptor was identified in a male donor with early-stage non-small cell lung cancer. The chain combines TRBV7-9 with TRBJ2-5, with D perhaps TRBD1 (6 bases). Sample: PBMCs, taken at surgery. The CDR3 coding sequence is TGTGCCAGCGGAGACAGGAAGATACAAGAGACCCAGTACTTC. Encoded protein: CASGDRKIQETQYF.